This passage covers 6 T cell receptor beta chains from one sample sequenced in a study of shared clonotypes between healthy human individuals. Clones were read by immunoSEQ multiplex PCR, and TCRdb kept only the in-frame ones, dropping some. The table shows 2,100,000 or so clones, with under 97% occurring only once. Sequencing was done on a sample of naive CD4+ T cells sorted from blood. As for subset: CD45RA+ positively selected. These receptors came from a man aged 18-30 years in good health.

Points on this clone: In the same sample, other DNA sequences code for this CDR3. The rearrangement uses TRBV6-5 and TRBJ1-2, with D possibly matching TRBD1 (5 bases). Trimming pared 6 bases from V and 5 bases from J, leaving 7 bases between. There are 11 residues in the CDR3. Germline assignment: CDR1 MNHEY and CDR2 SVGAGI. CDR3 bases: TGTGCCAGCAGCACAGGTTATGGCTACACCTTC. Amino acids: CASSTGYGYTF.

This clone was counted a single time. Other DNA sequences in the sample encode the same CDR3. The chain links TRBV5-1 to TRBJ2-5, with D possibly being TRBD1 or TRBD2 (6 bases each). This CDR3 is built from 14 residues. CDR1 and CDR2 from the germline V gene are SGHRS and YFSETQ. Trimming left V 2 bases short and J 1 base short, with 9 bases between. The CDR3 here is CASSFRGLQETQYF. CDR3 coding DNA: TGCGCCAGCAGCTTCCGGGGGCTCCAAGAGACCCAGTACTTC.

The chain recombines TRBV6-5 with TRBJ2-7; unclear D gene. The CDR3 has 12 amino acids. Trimming stripped 10 bases from V and 0 bases from J, with 10 bases between. Germline V gives CDR1 MNHEY, CDR2 SVGAGI. DNA of the CDR3: TGTGCCACCGGGTCTAACTCCTACGAGCAGTACTTC. The encoded protein is CATGSNSYEQYF.

The chain is built from TRBV27 and TRBJ2-2, with D perhaps TRBD2 (5 bases). The V gene's germline CDR1 is MNHEY and CDR2 SMNVEV (reference sequence). The CDR3 has 16 residues. Trimming shortened V by 2 bases and J by 5 bases, and 15 bases separated the two germline ends. CDR3 nucleotide sequence: TGTGCCAGCAGTTTACTAACGGTAGGAGGAACCGGGGAGCTGTTTTTT. Translating gives CASSLLTVGGTGELFF.

The chain joins TRBV13 to TRBJ1-1; D is unclear. The germline V gene encodes CDR1 PRHDT and CDR2 FYEKMQ (reference sequence). This CDR3 region has 14 residues. Deletions cut 4 bases from V and 4 bases from J, with 13 bases between. The CDR3 reads CASSSGSSGTEAFF. The CDR3 nucleotides read TGTGCCAGCAGCTCCGGGTCCTCCGGCACTGAAGCTTTCTTT.

The chain joins TRBV7-6 to TRBJ1-6, with no clear D. The V and J ends lost 3 bases and 4 bases respectively, with 10 bases between them. The CDR3 is made up of 15 amino acids. The germline CDR1 and CDR2 sequences are SGHVS and FNYEAQ. CDR3 sequence: CASSLTTDYNSPLHF. In DNA form, the CDR3 reads TGTGCCAGCAGCTTGACGACGGATTATAATTCACCCCTCCACTTT.